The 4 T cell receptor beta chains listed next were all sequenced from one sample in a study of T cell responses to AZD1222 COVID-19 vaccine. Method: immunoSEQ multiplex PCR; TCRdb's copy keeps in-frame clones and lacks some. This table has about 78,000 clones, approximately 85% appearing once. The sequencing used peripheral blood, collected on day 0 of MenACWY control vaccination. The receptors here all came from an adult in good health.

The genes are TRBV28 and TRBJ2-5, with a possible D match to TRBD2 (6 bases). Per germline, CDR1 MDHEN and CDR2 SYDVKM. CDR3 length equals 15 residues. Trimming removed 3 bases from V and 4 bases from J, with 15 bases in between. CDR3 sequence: CASSFELGGGETQYF. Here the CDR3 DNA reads TGTGCCAGCAGTTTCGAGCTCGGGGGAGGAGAGACCCAGTACTTC. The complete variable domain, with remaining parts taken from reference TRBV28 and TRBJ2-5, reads DVKVTQSSRYLVKRTGEKVFLECVQDMDHENMFWYRQDPGLGLRLIYFSYDVKMKEKGDIPEGYSVSREKKERFSLILESASTNQTSMYLCASSFELGGGETQYFGPGTRLLVL.

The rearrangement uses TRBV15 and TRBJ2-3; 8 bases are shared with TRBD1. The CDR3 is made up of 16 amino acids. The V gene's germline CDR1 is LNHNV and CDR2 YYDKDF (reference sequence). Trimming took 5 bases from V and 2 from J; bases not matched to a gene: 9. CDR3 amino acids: CATSGPGQAFTDTQYF. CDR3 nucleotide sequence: TGTGCCACCAGCGGTCCGGGACAGGCCTTCACAGATACGCAGTATTTT. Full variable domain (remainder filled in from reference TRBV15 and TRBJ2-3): DAMVIQNPRYQVTQFGKPVTLSCSQTLNHNVMYWYQQKSSQAPKLLFHYYDKDFNNEADTPDNFQSRRPNTSFCFLDIRSPGLGDTAMYLCATSGPGQAFTDTQYFGPGTRLTVL.

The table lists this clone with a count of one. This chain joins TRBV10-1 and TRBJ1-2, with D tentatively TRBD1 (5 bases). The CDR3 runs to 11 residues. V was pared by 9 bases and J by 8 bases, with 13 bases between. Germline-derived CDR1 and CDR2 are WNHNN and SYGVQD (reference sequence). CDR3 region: CASGIRGGYTF. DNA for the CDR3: TGCGCCAGTGGCATAAGGGGCGGCTACACCTTC.

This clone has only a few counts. CDR3 amino acids: CASSDVGLAPGDTQYF. CDR3 DNA: TGTGCCAGCAGTGACGTCGGACTAGCCCCGGGAGATACGCAGTATTTT. The chain employs TRBV2 and TRBJ2-3; 8 nucleotides agree with TRBD2. CDR3 length: 16 amino acids. After removal of 3 bases from V and 5 bases from J, the junction contained 10 bases not matched to a gene. The V gene's germline CDR1 is SNHLY and CDR2 FYNNEI.